Shown below are 8 T cell receptor beta chains from a single sample sequenced in a study of shared clonotypes between healthy human individuals. Assay: immunoSEQ multiplex PCR; the TCRdb copy retains only in-frame clones and omits some. The profile covers approximately 940,000 clones, with 76% appearing a single time and over 1.3% taken by the ten largest. The sequencing sample was made of memory CD4+ T cells sorted from blood. Stated subset: CD45RA-negative fraction. These TCRs come from a man between 18 and 35 years old in good health.

A few counts support this clone. The J gene is TRBJ2-6, the V gene TRBV5-6; D gene ambiguous. The V end lost 0 bases, the J end lost 0 bases, and 7 bases lay between the germline ends. CDR1 and CDR2 (germline): SGHDT, YYEEEE. The CDR3 length is 16 residues. This CDR3 is CASSLASNSGANVLTF. In DNA form, the CDR3 reads TGTGCCAGCAGCTTGGCCTCCAACTCTGGGGCCAACGTCCTGACTTTC.

The genes are TRBV28 and TRBJ2-5; 9 bases line up with TRBD2. The CDR3 totals 15 residues. Germline loops: CDR1 MDHEN, CDR2 SYDVKM. The J segment lost 4 bases and the V segment lost 2 bases, leaving 5 bases of the junction unmatched. CDR3 protein: CASSLRRGGLETQYF. CDR3 coding DNA: TGTGCCAGCAGTTTAAGGCGGGGGGGCCTAGAGACCCAGTACTTC. The variable domain in full, completed from reference TRBV28 and TRBJ2-5, reads DVKVTQSSRYLVKRTGEKVFLECVQDMDHENMFWYRQDPGLGLRLIYFSYDVKMKEKGDIPEGYSVSREKKERFSLILESASTNQTSMYLCASSLRRGGLETQYFGPGTRLLVL.

The gene calls are TRBV7-2 and TRBJ2-2; 12 positions agree with TRBD2. Trimming removed 3 bases from V and 4 bases from J; junction bases left unmatched: 6. The germline gives CDR1 SGHTA, CDR2 FQGNSA. The CDR3 runs to 17 residues. The CDR3 sequence is CASSFQGLAGFTGELFF. DNA for the CDR3: TGTGCCAGCAGCTTTCAGGGACTAGCGGGTTTCACCGGGGAGCTGTTTTTT.

The chain combines TRBV2 with TRBJ1-1, with a tentative D call TRBD1 (5 bases). The CDR3 consists of 16 residues. The germline V and J ends were trimmed by 2 bases and 7 bases, with 20 bases remaining between them. Germline V gives CDR1 SNHLY, CDR2 FYNNEI. The CDR3 DNA reads as TGTGCCAGCAGTGAAAGGAAGGGAATACGAGGACATGAAGCTTTCTTT. This gives the protein CASSERKGIRGHEAFF.

The chain links TRBV19 to TRBJ2-5; tentatively, D is TRBD2 (5 bases). There are 14 residues in the CDR3. From germline, CDR1 is LNHDA and CDR2 SQIVND (reference sequence). V lost 5 bases, J lost 4 bases, and 14 bases lay in between. The CDR3 DNA follows: TGTGCCAGTAGTCTCTACGGGGTTGTAGAGACCCAGTACTTC. Translating gives CASSLYGVVETQYF.

DNA of the CDR3: TGTGCCACCCTAGGAGGATACACCGGGGAGCTGTTTTTT. Amino acids: CATLGGYTGELFF. This chain connects TRBV19 to TRBJ2-2; tentative D call: TRBD2 (5 bases). Germline CDR1 LNHDA, CDR2 SQIVND (reference sequence). Trimming stripped 10 bases from V and 3 bases from J, with 12 bases between. This CDR3 comprises 13 residues. Combining the CDR3 with reference TRBV19 and TRBJ2-2 gives the whole variable domain DGGITQSPKYLFRKEGQNVTLSCEQNLNHDAMYWYRQDPGQGLRLIYYSQIVNDFQKGDIAEGYSVSREKKESFPLTVTSAQKNPTAFYLCATLGGYTGELFFGEGSRLTVL.

The genes are TRBV28 and TRBJ1-2, with TRBD1 matching over 10 bases. V dropped 5 bases and J dropped 3; count of bases not matched to a gene: 3. Germline lookup yields CDR1 MDHEN and CDR2 SYDVKM. The CDR3 is 14 residues long. The CDR3 spells CASSLGTGDYGYTF. The CDR3 DNA reads TGTGCCAGCAGTCTAGGGACAGGGGACTATGGCTACACCTTC.

The V gene is TRBV5-1, the J gene TRBJ2-7, with D maybe TRBD2 (5 bases). This CDR3 has 13 amino acids. V lost 4 bases and J lost 7, with 15 bases in between. Germline lookup yields CDR1 SGHRS and CDR2 YFSETQ. The CDR3 reads CASSILSPGEQYF. The CDR3 DNA follows: TGCGCCAGCAGCATACTTAGCCCGGGAGAGCAGTACTTC.